Following are 17 T cell receptor beta chains from one sample sequenced in a study of cytomegalovirus exposure and HLA in healthy donors. PCR amplification relied on 60 Vbeta primers (plus 13 Jbeta primers). The protocol was immunoSEQ multiplex PCR, while the TCRdb copy is restricted to in-frame clones and leaves out a portion. The sample lists some 150,000 clones; 8.5% to 10% were seen once. Sequenced material: PBMCs. The receptors stem from a man aged 50 to 59 in good health and CMV-seronegative.

This clone came up a few times. The gene calls are TRBV6-6 and TRBJ1-1; 8 positions agree with TRBD1. V was clipped by 4 bases and J by 4 bases; unmatched bases: 8. This CDR3 has 15 amino acids. The germline V gene has CDR1 MNHNY and CDR2 SVGAGI (reference sequence). CDR3 bases: TGTGCCAGCAGTTTAACAGGGGGGGGGATCACTGAAGCTTTCTTT. Protein sequence: CASSLTGGGITEAFF.

The chain joins TRBV5-1 to TRBJ2-7; 9 nucleotides line up with TRBD1. Germline CDR1 SGHRS, CDR2 YFSETQ. This CDR3 has 15 amino acids. The V gene end was trimmed by 9 bases and the J gene end by 3 bases; junction bases not matched to a gene: 13. The CDR3 region is CANCLGQGLDYEQYV. Here the CDR3 DNA reads TGCGCCAACTGTCTAGGACAGGGGCTGGACTACGAGCAGTACGTC.

This clone came up once. This chain connects TRBV6-5 to TRBJ1-6; the match to TRBD1 covers 11 bases. The CDR3 length is 15 residues. The trim removed 6 bases at V and 7 bases at J, leaving 5 bases unmatched. Germline CDR1 and CDR2: MNHEY and SVGAGI. CDR3 residues: CASRLDRGLNSPLHF. CDR3 DNA: TGTGCCAGCAGACTGGACAGGGGGCTGAATTCACCCCTCCACTTT.

V usage is TRBV7-9 and J usage is TRBJ1-6; tentatively, D is TRBD1 (6 bases). Germline values: CDR1 SEHNR, CDR2 FQNEAQ (reference sequence). The CDR3 is 14 amino acids. The V and J ends lost 4 bases and 6 bases respectively, with 10 bases between them. Here the CDR3 DNA reads TGTGCCAGCAGCTCCGGACAGCTTAATTCACCCCTCCACTTT. Encoded protein: CASSSGQLNSPLHF.

This clone has more than one count but fewer than ten. The gene calls are TRBV5-5 and TRBJ1-2; D is unclear. V lost 0 bases and J lost 10, with 7 bases in between. CDR3 size: 11 residues. The germline V gene encodes CDR1 SGHKS and CDR2 YYEKEE (reference sequence). The CDR3 spells CASSLERVYTF. In DNA, the CDR3 is TGTGCCAGCAGCTTGGAGCGCGTCTACACCTTC. The entire variable domain, with the rest obtained from reference TRBV5-5 and TRBJ1-2, is as follows: DAGVTQSPTHLIKTRGQQVTLRCSPISGHKSVSWYQQVLGQGPQFIFQYYEKEERGRGNFPDRFSARQFPNYSSELNVNALLLGDSALYLCASSLERVYTFGSGTRLTVV.

This chain connects TRBV5-1 to TRBJ2-1, with TRBD1 matching 7 bases. V lost 1 base, J lost 12 bases, and 10 bases stayed unmatched. Germline values: CDR1 SGHRS, CDR2 YFSETQ. The CDR3 has 14 residues. The CDR3 reads CASSLSRGRMMQFF. CDR3 coding DNA: TGCGCCAGCAGCTTGTCCAGGGGGAGAATGATGCAGTTCTTC. The complete variable domain, with remaining parts taken from reference TRBV5-1 and TRBJ2-1, reads KAGVTQTPRYLIKTRGQQVTLSCSPISGHRSVSWYQQTPGQGLQFLFEYFSETQRNKGNFPGRFSGRQFSNSRSEMNVSTLELGDSALYLCASSLSRGRMMQFFGPGTRLTVL.

V gene TRBV15 combines with J gene TRBJ2-5; no clear D. The V and J ends lost 1 base and 5 bases respectively, with 8 bases between them. In germline, CDR1 is LNHNV, CDR2 YYDKDF (reference sequence). The CDR3 extends over 13 amino acids. This chain's CDR3 is CATSRGGPETQYF. CDR3 in DNA: TGTGCCACCAGCAGAGGAGGCCCGGAGACCCAGTACTTC.

This clone has more than one count but fewer than ten. The CDR3 end shows no conserved phenylalanine or tryptophan, and so a read error is likely. Because the CDR3's place on the DNA is in doubt, the DNA is left out and the CDR3 is given as listed by TCRdb. The chain couples TRBV7-8 to TRBJ1-2; whether TRBD1, the table's D call, matches the DNA was not checked. Germline CDR1 and CDR2: SGHVS and FQNEAQ. The CDR3 contains 12 residues when both ends are counted. The CDR3 here is CASSPRTGALTP.

The count of this clone is one. The genes are TRBV7-2 and TRBJ2-2, with a tentative D call TRBD1 (5 bases). Germline values: CDR1 SGHTA, CDR2 FQGNSA. The CDR3 is 15 amino acids. Between the trimmed V and J ends, which lost 10 bases and 2 bases, there was a span of 17 bases. CDR3 bases: TGTGCCAACCCGGTAGGGGCGAAAAACACCGGGGAGCTGTTTTTT. Its translation is CANPVGAKNTGELFF.

The chain's CDR3 is CAWTVAGVETQYF. The CDR3 DNA reads TGTGCCTGGACCGTAGCGGGGGTGGAGACCCAGTACTTC. The V gene is TRBV30, the J gene TRBJ2-5, with TRBD2 matching 9 bases. This CDR3 has 13 residues. The V segment lost 4 bases and the J segment 5 bases; nucleotides outside the gene matches: 5. The germline gives CDR1 GTSNPN, CDR2 SVGIG (reference sequence).

This clone was observed a few times. This chain joins TRBV10-1 and TRBJ1-4; D is ambiguous. The germline gives CDR1 WNHNN, CDR2 SYGVQD (reference sequence). V was shortened by 3 bases and J by 6 bases, with 8 bases between the two germline ends. The CDR3 is 13 amino acids. The CDR3 nucleotides are TGCGCCAGCAGTGAACGGGTTGATGAAAAACTGTTTTTT. This codes for CASSERVDEKLFF.

This clone has only a few counts. The genes are TRBV29-1 and TRBJ1-1; D call uncertain. CDR3 length: 14 amino acids. The V end was cut by 3 bases, the J end by 0 bases, with 11 bases between. Germline-derived CDR1 and CDR2 are SQVTM and ANQGSEA. CDR3 in amino acids: CSVDIGGVNTEAFF. CDR3 bases: TGCAGCGTTGATATAGGCGGTGTGAACACTGAAGCTTTCTTT.

As DNA, the CDR3 is TGTGCCAGCAGCCTACCGGGACTAGCGGTGGGCGAGCAGTACTTC. Its translation: CASSLPGLAVGEQYF. This chain joins TRBV5-4 and TRBJ2-7, with 11 positions matching TRBD2. Germline V gene sequence: CDR1 SGHNT, CDR2 YYREEE (reference sequence). CDR3 length: 15 amino acids. V trimming: 4 bases; J trimming: 6 bases; junction bases outside the gene matches: 9.

Only a few counts were recorded for this clone. The chain carries TRBV30 and TRBJ1-5; D is possibly TRBD1 (6 bases). Trimming removed 3 bases at V and 4 bases at J, with 10 bases between. In germline, CDR1 is GTSNPN, CDR2 SVGIG (reference sequence). The CDR3 contains 13 residues. CDR3 nucleotides: TGTGCCTGGAGGCCGCAGGGGAATCAGCCCCAGCATTTT. This translates into CAWRPQGNQPQHF.

The chain carries TRBV2 and TRBJ2-1, with 9 bases fitting TRBD1. Per germline, CDR1 SNHLY and CDR2 FYNNEI. This CDR3 contains 15 residues. Germline trimming cut 3 bases from V and 6 bases from J; bases unmatched to any gene: 6. The CDR3 spells CASSDRDRVGNEQFF. In DNA, the CDR3 is TGTGCCAGCAGTGATCGGGACAGGGTCGGCAATGAGCAGTTCTTC.

This clone was counted between two and nine times. The chain uses TRBV7-3 and TRBJ1-1, with D tentatively TRBD1 (6 bases). CDR1 is SGHTA, CDR2 FQGTGA, per germline. The CDR3 totals 17 residues. The V gene lost 2 bases and the J gene lost 0 bases, with 16 bases spanning the gap. The CDR3 DNA is TGTGCCAGCAGCTTATTGGGACAACCTATAATGAACACTGAAGCTTTCTTT. Encoded protein: CASSLLGQPIMNTEAFF. The entire variable domain, with the rest obtained from reference TRBV7-3 and TRBJ1-1, is as follows: GAGVSQTPSNKVTEKGKYVELRCDPISGHTALYWYRQSLGQGPEFLIYFQGTGAADDSGLPNDRFFAVRPEGSVSTLKIQRTERGDSAVYLCASSLLGQPIMNTEAFFGQGTRLTVV.

The rearrangement links TRBV29-1 to TRBJ1-1, with 8 bases fitting TRBD1. The CDR3 has 13 residues. J gave up 0 bases and V 7 bases, and 4 bases lay outside the gene matches. The V gene's germline CDR1 is SQVTM and CDR2 ANQGSEA. The CDR3 DNA sequence: TGCAGCGCCTTGGGACAGGTGAACACTGAAGCTTTCTTT. Its translation: CSALGQVNTEAFF.